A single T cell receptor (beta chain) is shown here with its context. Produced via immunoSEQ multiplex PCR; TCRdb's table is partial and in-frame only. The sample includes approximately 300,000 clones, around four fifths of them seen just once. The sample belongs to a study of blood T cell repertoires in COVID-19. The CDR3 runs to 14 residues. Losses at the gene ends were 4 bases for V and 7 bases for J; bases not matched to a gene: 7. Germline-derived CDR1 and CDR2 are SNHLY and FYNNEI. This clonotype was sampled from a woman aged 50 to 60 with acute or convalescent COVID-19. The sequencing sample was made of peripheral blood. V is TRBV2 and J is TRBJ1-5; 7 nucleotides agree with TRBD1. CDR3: CASSGGTETQPQHF. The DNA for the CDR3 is TGTGCCAGCAGTGGTGGGACAGAAACCCAGCCCCAGCATTTT.